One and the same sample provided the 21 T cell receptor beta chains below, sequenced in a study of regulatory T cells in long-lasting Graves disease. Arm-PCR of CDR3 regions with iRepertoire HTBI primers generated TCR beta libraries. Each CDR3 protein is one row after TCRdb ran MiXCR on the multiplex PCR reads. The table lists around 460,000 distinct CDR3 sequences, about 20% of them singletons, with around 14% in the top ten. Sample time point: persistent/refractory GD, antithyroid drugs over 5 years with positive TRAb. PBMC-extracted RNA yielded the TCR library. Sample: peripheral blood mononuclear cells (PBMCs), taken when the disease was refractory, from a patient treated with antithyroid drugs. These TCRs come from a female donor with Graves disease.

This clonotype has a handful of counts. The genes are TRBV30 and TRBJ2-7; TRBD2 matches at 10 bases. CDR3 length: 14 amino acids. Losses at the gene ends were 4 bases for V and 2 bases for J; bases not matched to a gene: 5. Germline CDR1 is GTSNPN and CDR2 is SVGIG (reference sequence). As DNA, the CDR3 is TGTGCCTGGAAAGTCAGCGGGGGGGCCTACGAGCAGTACTTC. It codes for CAWKVSGGAYEQYF.

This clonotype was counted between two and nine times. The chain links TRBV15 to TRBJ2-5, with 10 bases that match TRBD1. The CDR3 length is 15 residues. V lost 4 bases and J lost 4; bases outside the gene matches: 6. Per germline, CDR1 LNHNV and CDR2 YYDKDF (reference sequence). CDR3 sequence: CATSTPGTGVETQYF. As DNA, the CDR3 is TGTGCCACCAGCACCCCCGGGACAGGGGTAGAGACCCAGTACTTC.

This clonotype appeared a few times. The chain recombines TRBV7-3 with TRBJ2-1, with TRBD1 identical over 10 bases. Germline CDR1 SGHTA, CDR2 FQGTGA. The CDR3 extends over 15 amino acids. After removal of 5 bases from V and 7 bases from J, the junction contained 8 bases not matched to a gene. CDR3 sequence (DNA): TGTGCCAGCAGCCAAACCGGGACAGGGGAGAATGAGCAGTTCTTC. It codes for CASSQTGTGENEQFF.

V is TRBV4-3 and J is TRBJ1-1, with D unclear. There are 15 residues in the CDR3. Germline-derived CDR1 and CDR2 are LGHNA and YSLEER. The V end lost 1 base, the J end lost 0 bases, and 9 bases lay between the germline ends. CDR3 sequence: CASSQGVTLNTEAFF. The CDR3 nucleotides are TGCGCCAGCAGCCAAGGAGTTACCTTGAACACTGAAGCTTTCTTT.

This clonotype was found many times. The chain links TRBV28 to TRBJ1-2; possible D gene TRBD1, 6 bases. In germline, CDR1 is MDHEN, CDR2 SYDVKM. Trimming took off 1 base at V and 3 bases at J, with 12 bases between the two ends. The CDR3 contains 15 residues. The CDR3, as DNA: TGTGCCAGCAGTTTATTAGCGGCAGGGGACTATGGCTACACCTTC. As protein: CASSLLAAGDYGYTF.

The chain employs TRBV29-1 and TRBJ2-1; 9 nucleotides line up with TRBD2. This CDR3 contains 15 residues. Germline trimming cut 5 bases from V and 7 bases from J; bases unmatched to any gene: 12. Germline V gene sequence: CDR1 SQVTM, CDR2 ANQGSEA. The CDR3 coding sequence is TGCAGCGTTAGGGGGGCGGGAGGGTTGGTGAATGAGCAGTTCTTC. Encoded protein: CSVRGAGGLVNEQFF.

The CDR3 sequence is CASSSRATGELFF. The DNA of the CDR3 is TGTGCCAGCAGCTCCAGGGCCACCGGGGAGCTGTTTTTT. The chain has TRBV7-2 and TRBJ2-2, with D possibly matching TRBD1 (5 bases). V shed 4 bases and J shed 4 bases, with 7 bases lying between them. Per the germline V gene, CDR1 is SGHTA and CDR2 is FQGNSA. This CDR3 comprises 13 residues.

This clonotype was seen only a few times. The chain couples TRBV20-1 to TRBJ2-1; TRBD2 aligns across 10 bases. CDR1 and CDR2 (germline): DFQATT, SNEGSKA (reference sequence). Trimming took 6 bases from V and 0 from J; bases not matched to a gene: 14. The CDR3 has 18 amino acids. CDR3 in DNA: TGCAGTGCCCAAACCCCTAGCGGGAGCTTTCACTCCTACAATGAGCAGTTCTTC. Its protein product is CSAQTPSGSFHSYNEQFF.

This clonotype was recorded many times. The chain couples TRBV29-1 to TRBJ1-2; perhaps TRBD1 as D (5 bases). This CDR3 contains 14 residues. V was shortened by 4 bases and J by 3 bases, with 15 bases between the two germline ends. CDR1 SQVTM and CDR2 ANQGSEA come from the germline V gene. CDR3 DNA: TGCAGCGTTGGGAGGACATCGGGGGACTATGGCTACACCTTC. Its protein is CSVGRTSGDYGYTF.

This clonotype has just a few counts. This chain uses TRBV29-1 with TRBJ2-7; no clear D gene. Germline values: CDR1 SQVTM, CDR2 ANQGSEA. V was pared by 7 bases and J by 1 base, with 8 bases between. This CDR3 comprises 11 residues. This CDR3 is CSARRSYEQYF. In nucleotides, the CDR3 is TGCAGCGCCCGAAGGTCCTACGAGCAGTACTTC.

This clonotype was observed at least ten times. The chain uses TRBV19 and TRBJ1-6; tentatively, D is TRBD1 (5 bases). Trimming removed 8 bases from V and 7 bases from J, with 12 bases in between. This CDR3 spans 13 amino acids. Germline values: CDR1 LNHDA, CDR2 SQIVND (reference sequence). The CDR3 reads CASSGTSNSPLHF. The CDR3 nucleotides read TGTGCCAGTTCCGGGACGTCAAATTCACCCCTCCACTTT. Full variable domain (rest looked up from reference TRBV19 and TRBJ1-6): DGGITQSPKYLFRKEGQNVTLSCEQNLNHDAMYWYRQDPGQGLRLIYYSQIVNDFQKGDIAEGYSVSREKKESFPLTVTSAQKNPTAFYLCASSGTSNSPLHFGNGTRLTVT.

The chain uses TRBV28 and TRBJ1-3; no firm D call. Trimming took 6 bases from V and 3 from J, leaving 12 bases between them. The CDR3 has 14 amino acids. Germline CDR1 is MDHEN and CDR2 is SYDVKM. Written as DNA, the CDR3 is TGTGCCAGCAGCCAATCCTCTTTTGGAAACACCATATATTTT. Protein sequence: CASSQSSFGNTIYF.

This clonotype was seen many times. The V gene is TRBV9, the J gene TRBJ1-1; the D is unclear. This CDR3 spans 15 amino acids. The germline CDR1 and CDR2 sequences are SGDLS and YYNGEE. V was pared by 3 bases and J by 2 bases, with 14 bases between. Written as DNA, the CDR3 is TGTGCCAGCAGCGCCTCCCGCTACAGTAACACTGAAGCTTTCTTT. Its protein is CASSASRYSNTEAFF. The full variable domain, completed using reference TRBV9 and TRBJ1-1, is DSGVTQTPKHLITATGQRVTLRCSPRSGDLSVYWYQQSLDQGLQFLIQYYNGEERAKGNILERFSAQQFPDLHSELNLSSLELGDSALYFCASSASRYSNTEAFFGQGTRLTVV.

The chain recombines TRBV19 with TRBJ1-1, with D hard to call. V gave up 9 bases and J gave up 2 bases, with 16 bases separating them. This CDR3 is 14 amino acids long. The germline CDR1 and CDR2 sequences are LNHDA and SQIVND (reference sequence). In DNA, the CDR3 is TGTGCCAGCAAAATCTCAGAGTTAAACACTGAAGCTTTCTTT. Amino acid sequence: CASKISELNTEAFF. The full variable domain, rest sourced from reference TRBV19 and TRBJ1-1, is DGGITQSPKYLFRKEGQNVTLSCEQNLNHDAMYWYRQDPGQGLRLIYYSQIVNDFQKGDIAEGYSVSREKKESFPLTVTSAQKNPTAFYLCASKISELNTEAFFGQGTRLTVV.

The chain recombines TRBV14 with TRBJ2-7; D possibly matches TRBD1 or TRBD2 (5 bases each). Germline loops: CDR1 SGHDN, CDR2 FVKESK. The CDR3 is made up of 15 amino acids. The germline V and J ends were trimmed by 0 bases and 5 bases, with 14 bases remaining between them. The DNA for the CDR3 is TGTGCCAGCAGCCAAGATCCTCGTTGGGGGAACGAGCAGTACTTC. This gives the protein CASSQDPRWGNEQYF. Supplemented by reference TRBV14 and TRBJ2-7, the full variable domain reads EAGVTQFPSHSVIEKGQTVTLRCDPISGHDNLYWYRRVMGKEIKFLLHFVKESKQDESGMPNNRFLAERTGGTYSTLKVQPAELEDSGVYFCASSQDPRWGNEQYFGPGTRLTVT.

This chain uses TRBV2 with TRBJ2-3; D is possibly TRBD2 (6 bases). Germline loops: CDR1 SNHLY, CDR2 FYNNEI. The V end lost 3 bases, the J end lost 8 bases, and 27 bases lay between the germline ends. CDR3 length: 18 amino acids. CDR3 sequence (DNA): TGTGCCAGCAGTGAGCCCGCGACTAGGCCCTCACGGACGGGTACGCAGTATTTT. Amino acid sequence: CASSEPATRPSRTGTQYF.

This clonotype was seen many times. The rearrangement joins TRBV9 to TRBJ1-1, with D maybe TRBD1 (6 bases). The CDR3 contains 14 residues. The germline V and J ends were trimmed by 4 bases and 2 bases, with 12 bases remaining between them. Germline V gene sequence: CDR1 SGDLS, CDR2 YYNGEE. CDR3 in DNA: TGTGCCAGCAGCAAGCAGGGACAAAACACTGAAGCTTTCTTT. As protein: CASSKQGQNTEAFF.

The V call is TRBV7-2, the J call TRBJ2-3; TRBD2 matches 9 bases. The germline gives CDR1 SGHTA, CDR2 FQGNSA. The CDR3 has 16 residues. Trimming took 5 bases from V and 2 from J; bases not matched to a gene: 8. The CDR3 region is CASSKGTSRPTDTQYF. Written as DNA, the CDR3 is TGTGCCAGCAGCAAAGGGACTAGCAGACCCACAGATACGCAGTATTTT.

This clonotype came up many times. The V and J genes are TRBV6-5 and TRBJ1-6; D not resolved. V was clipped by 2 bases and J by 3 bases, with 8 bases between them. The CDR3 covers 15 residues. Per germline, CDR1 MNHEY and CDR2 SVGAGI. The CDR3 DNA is TGTGCCAGCAGTTACGGGCAAAACTATAATTCACCCCTCCACTTT. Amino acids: CASSYGQNYNSPLHF.

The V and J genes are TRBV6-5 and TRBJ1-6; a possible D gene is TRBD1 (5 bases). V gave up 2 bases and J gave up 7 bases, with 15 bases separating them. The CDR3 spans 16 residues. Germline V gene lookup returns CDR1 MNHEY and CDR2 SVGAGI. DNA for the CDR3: TGTGCCAGCAGTTACCCACCACAGGAGATCAATTCACCCCTCCACTTT. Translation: CASSYPPQEINSPLHF.

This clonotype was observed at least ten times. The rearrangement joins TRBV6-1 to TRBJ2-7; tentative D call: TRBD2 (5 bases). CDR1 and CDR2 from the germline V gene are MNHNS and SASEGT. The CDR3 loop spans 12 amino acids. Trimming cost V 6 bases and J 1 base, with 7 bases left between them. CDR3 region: CASSGLSYEQYF. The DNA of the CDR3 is TGTGCCAGCAGCGGACTTTCCTACGAGCAGTACTTC.